These T cell receptor beta chains were read from a single sample in a study of T cells in Graves' hyperthyroidism and ophthalmopathy. TCRdb recomputed calls from the multiplex PCR reads with MiXCR, one row per CDR3 protein. The sample lists some 800,000 distinct CDR3 sequences, 38% occurring once. The sequenced sample was blood. Source of these receptors: a man younger than 30 with Graves' hyperthyroidism. Both conserved end residues are part of each CDR3.

>TRBJ2-6|TRBV7-2
CASGTDGWGNVLTF
>TRBJ2-5|TRBV29-1
CSVGGGRSETQYF
>TRBJ2-2|TRBV11-2
CASSGTVNTGELFF
>TRBJ2-7|TRBV20-1
CSARDLRPGYEQYF
>TRBJ2-2|TRBV7-9
CASSLSVRRDTNTGELFF
>TRBJ1-1|TRBV20-1
CSASLGARNTEAFF
>TRBJ1-2|TRBV15
CATSRDRGNGYGYTF
>TRBJ2-7|TRBV7-9
CAVIAGGPYEQYF
>TRBJ1-1|TRBV19
CASGNRGPEAFF
>TRBJ2-7|TRBV5-6
CASSLVAGGRNEQYF
>TRBJ2-5|TRBV9
CASSVDSGAQETQYF
>TRBJ1-5|TRBV7-9
CASSLEDRDNQPQHF
>TRBJ2-2|TRBV7-6
CASSLMGQENTGELFF
>TRBJ2-2|TRBV7-6
CASRRGPVGELFF
>TRBJ1-3|TRBV7-9
CASSLRGTGDGYTIYF
>TRBJ2-7|TRBV28
CASEKRETGEQYF
>TRBJ1-6|TRBV14
CASSLYWDSPLHF
>TRBJ2-7|TRBV20-1
CSAPWAGEGGSYEQYF
>TRBJ2-6|TRBV29-1
CSVGGRASFSGANVLTF
>TRBJ2-7|TRBV25-1
CASSPGLAGNSYEQYF
>TRBJ2-3|TRBV29-1
CSVDGTDTQYF
>TRBJ2-2|TRBV7-3
CASSLNGGDTGELFF
>TRBJ2-7|TRBV7-3
CASSLTLGEIYEQYF
>TRBJ1-2|TRBV29-1
CSVIGQEGLYGYTF
>TRBJ2-7|TRBV10-2
CASSDRDGGRGSYEQYF
>TRBJ2-7|TRBV29-1
CSVEDWTGTAGTSYEQYF
>TRBJ2-5|TRBV15
CATSRGDAQPQYF
>TRBJ2-5|TRBV7-9
CASSPTSGREGTQYF
>TRBJ1-5|TRBV29-1
CSVVLVDNQPQHF
>TRBJ1-6|TRBV12-3/TRBV12-4
CASTPADSPLHF
>TRBJ2-7|TRBV15
CATSRGVGNEQYF
>TRBJ2-5|TRBV10-3
CAIKGRDETQYF
>TRBJ1-1|TRBV19
CASSLETAYTEAFF
>TRBJ1-1|TRBV5-1
CASSLGEILEAFF
>TRBJ1-2|TRBV10-3
CASSLPQGAFYGYTF
>TRBJ1-3|TRBV25-1
CASRSRESVNTIYF
>TRBJ1-4|TRBV20-1
CSAGRPTNEKLFF
>TRBJ2-5|TRBV20-1
CSARVPGRSGGAGTQYF
>TRBJ1-4|TRBV20-1
CSASRGLEGKLFF
>TRBJ2-2|TRBV12-3/TRBV12-4
CASSPTRSDTGELFF
>TRBJ2-7|TRBV29-1
CSVIGTSGRYHEQYF
>TRBJ1-5|TRBV20-1
CSEVQGGNQPQHF
>TRBJ2-5|TRBV9
CASSVGIAGSRETQYF
>TRBJ1-1|TRBV7-2
CASAWRAEAVRLDTEAFF
>TRBJ1-5|TRBV20-1
CSAMDRGSNQPQHF
>TRBJ1-2|TRBV7-8
CASSLASLEGYTF
>TRBJ1-6|TRBV2
CASTSGTGDSPLHF
>TRBJ1-2|TRBV9
CASSERQGTYGYTF
>TRBJ2-7|TRBV11-2
CASSTYKRTGLSSYEQYF
>TRBJ2-2|TRBV7-3
CASSSGLAGGGTGELFF
>TRBJ2-3|TRBV5-1
CASRHVSTDTQYF
>TRBJ1-5|TRBV5-1
CASSLEAGNQPQHF
>TRBJ2-5|TRBV11-2
CASSLVNQGKETQYF
>TRBJ1-1|TRBV7-2
CASSSIQGTAEAFF